The entry below gives a single T cell receptor (beta chain) sequence along with its context. Its cognate antigen is unknown. Just one base apart from a much larger clone, this may be a read error. Over 160 million TCR-beta sequences (from 15-18 subjects) were yielded by each sequencing run. TCRdb re-called the 5' RACE reads with MiXCR, one entry per CDR3 protein. The table shows around 76,000 distinct CDR3 sequences, with roughly 10% occurring only once. V was trimmed by 6 bases and J by 4 bases, leaving 19 bases between them. CDR3 length equals 15 residues. Germline CDR1 reads MDHEN; CDR2 reads SYDVKM. This sample's time point: longitudinal time-point 1 (baseline). The data stem from a study of neurological immune-mediated disorders. Overall study results and limits: Private repertoires in all groups were suggested, as expanded clones shared no CDR3 amino acid sequences across subjects.

This sequence was found in a man aged 25 to 40 in good health. Input material: PBMCs. The gene calls are TRBV28 and TRBJ2-7; D is undetermined. In DNA form, the CDR3 reads TGTGCCAGCAGCTCTGGCGTTGAGGCGACATACGAGCAGTACTTC. Translating it yields CASSSGVEATYEQYF.